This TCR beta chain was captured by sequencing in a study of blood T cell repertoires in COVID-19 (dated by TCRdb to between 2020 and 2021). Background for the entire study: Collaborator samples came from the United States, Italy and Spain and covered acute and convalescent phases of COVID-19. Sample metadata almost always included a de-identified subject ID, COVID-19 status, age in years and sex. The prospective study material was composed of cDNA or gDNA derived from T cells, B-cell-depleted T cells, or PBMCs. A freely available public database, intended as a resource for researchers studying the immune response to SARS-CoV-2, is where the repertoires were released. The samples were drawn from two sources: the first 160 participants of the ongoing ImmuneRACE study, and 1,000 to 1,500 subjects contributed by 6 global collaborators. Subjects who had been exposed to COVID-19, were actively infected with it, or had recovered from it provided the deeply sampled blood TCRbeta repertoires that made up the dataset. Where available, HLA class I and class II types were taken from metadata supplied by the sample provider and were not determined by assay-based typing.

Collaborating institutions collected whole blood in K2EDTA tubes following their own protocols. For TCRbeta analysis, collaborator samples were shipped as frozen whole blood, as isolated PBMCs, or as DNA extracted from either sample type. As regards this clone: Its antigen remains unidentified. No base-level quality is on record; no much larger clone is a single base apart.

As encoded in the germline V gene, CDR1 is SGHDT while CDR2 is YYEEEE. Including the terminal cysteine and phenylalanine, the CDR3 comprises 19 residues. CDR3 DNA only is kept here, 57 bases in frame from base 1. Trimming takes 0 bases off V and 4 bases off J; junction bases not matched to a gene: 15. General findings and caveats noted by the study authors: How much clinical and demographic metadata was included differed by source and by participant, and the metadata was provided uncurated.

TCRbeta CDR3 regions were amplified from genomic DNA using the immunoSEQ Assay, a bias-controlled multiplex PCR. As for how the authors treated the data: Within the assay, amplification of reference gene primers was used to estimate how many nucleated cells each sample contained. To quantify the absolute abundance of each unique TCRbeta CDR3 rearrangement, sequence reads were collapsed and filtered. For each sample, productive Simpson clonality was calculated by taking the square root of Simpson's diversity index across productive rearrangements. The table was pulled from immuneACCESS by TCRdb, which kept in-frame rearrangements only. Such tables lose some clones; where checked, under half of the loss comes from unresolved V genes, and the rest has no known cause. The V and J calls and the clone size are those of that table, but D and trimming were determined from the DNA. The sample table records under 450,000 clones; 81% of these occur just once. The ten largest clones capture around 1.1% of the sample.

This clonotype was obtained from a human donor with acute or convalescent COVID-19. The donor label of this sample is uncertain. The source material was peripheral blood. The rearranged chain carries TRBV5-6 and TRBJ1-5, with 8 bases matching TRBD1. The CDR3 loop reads CASSLVWVFGTGQNQPQHF. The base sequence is TGTGCCAGCAGCTTGGTATGGGTTTTTGGGACAGGACAGAATCAGCCCCAGCATTTT.